This TCR beta chain was captured by sequencing in a study of radiotherapy plus CTLA-4 blockade in lung cancer (dated by TCRdb to the late 2010s). In terms of the full investigation: Objective responses were observed in 15% to 20% of enrolled patients, and disease control was achieved in about 32%. General conclusions and limits of the study: The strongest predictors of response, as reported, were early dynamic changes in blood T cell clones along with a rise in serum interferon-beta after radiation. After treatment with radiotherapy and ipilimumab, TCR clones that came from tumors expanded in the peripheral blood.

The study tested focal radiation therapy combined with CTLA-4 blockade (ipilimumab) in patients with chemo-refractory metastatic non-small-cell lung cancer. From the cysteine up to the phenylalanine, the CDR3 has a length of 14 residues. The DNA shown is the 42-base CDR3, in frame from base 1. The germline ends are 12 bases apart after V is trimmed by 4 bases and J by 2 bases. In the germline V gene, CDR1 corresponds to SGHDT and CDR2 to YYEEEE. Libraries were made using the immunoSEQ multiplex PCR assay. The clones in this table, taken by TCRdb from immuneACCESS, are in-frame only. Not every clone is retained; where verified, under half of the shortfall comes from an unresolved V gene, and the cause of the rest is unknown. Across this sample there are more than 95,000 clones, with 65% to 85% seen only once. Roughly 2.8% of the sample is in the top ten clones. Details on this clone: This clone's antigen is unknown. Nothing much larger sits one base from this clone, and base qualities are not available.

The TCR originated in a human donor with non-small cell lung cancer who had a partial response to radiotherapy plus ipilimumab. Some clones in this sample may be carry-over from other donors' samples. The sample was peripheral blood, taken from a patient treated with radiotherapy plus ipilimumab. The chain couples TRBV5-6 to TRBJ2-5; TRBD1 is perhaps the D gene, given 6 matching bases. The base sequence is TGTGCCAGCAGCAAACTAGGACAGCAAGAGACCCAGTACTTC. The resulting protein is CASSKLGQQETQYF.